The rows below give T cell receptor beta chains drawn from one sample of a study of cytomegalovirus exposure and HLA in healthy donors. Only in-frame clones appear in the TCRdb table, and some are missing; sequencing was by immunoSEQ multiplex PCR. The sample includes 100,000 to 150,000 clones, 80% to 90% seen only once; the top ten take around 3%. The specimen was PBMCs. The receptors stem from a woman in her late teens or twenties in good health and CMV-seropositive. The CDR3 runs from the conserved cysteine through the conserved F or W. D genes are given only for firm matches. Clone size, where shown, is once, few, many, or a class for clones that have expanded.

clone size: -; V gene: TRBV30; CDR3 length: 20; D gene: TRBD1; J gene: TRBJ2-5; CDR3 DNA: TGTGCCTGGAGTGTAAGAGGGCTCCAATCCGGGACAGGGAGGGGAGAGACCCAGTACTTC; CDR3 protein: CAWSVRGLQSGTGRGETQYF
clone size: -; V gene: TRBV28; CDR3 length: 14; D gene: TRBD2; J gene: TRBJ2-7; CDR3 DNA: TGTGCCAGCAGTGGGGGGGACGGATCCTACGAGCAGTACTTC; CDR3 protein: CASSGGDGSYEQYF
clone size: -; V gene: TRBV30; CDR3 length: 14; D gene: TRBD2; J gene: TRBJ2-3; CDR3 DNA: TGTGCCTGGAGCCTAGCGGGCGGCACAGATACGCAGTATTTT; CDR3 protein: CAWSLAGGTDTQYF
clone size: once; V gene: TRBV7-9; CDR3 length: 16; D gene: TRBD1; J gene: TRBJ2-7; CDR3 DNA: TGTGCCAGCAGCTCCGGATTACAGGGGCTAGTCTACGAGCAGTACTTC; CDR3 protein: CASSSGLQGLVYEQYF
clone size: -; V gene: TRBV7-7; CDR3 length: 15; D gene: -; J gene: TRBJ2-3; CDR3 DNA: TGTGCCAGCAGCTTGGGCGGGGCGGTCACAGATACGCAGTATTTT; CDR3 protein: CASSLGGAVTDTQYF
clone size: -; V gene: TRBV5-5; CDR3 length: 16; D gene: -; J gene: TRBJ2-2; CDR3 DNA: TGTGCCAGCAGCTTGGAGGCAGGGGCCGGCACCGGGGAGCTGTTTTTT; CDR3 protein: CASSLEAGAGTGELFF
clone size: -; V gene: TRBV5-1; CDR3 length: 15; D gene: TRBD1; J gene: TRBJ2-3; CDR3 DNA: TGCGCCAGCAGCTTGGGACAGGGGGCCGTAGATACGCAGTATTTT; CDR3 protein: CASSLGQGAVDTQYF
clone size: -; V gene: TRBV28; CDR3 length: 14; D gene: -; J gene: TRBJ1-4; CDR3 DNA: TGTGCCAGCAGTTTGACCGGGGTTGGTGAAAAACTGTTTTTT; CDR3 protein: CASSLTGVGEKLFF
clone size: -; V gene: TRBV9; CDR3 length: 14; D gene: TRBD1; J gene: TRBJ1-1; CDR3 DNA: TGTGCCAGCAGCGCCCGGGACAGGAACACTGAAGCTTTCTTT; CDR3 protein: CASSARDRNTEAFF
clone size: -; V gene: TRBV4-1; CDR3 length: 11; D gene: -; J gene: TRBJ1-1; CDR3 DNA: TGCGCCAGCTTCGGGAGGGGCGAAGCTTTCTTT; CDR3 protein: CASFGRGEAFF
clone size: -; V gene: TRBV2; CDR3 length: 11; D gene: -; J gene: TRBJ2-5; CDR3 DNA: TGTGCCAGCAGAGAACATGAGACCCAGTACTTC; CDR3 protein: CASREHETQYF
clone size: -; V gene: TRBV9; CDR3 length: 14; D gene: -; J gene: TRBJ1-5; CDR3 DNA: TGTGCCAGCAGCGCGGGAGGGAGCAATCAGCCCCAGCATTTT; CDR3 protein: CASSAGGSNQPQHF
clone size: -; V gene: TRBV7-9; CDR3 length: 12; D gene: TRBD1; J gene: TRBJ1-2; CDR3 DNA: TGTTCCAGCAGCCGGACAGGGTATGGCTACACCTTC; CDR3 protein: CSSSRTGYGYTF
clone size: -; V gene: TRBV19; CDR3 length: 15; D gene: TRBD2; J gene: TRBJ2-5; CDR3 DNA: TGTGCCAGTATGTGGAGCGGGGGACTCCAAGAGACCCAGTACTTC; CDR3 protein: CASMWSGGLQETQYF
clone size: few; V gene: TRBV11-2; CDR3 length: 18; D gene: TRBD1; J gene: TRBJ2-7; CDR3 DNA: TGTGCCAGCAGCTTTGGGAAACTTAGACAGGGGAGCTCCTACGAGCAGTACTTC; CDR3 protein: CASSFGKLRQGSSYEQYF
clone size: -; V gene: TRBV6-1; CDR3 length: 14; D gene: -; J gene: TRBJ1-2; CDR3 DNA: TGTGCCAGCAGTGAACTCAGGGTAAACTATGGCTACACCTTC; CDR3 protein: CASSELRVNYGYTF
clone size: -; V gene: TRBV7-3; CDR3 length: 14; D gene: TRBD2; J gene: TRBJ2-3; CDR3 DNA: TGTGCCAGCAGCTTACTAGCGGGCACAGATACGCAGTATTTT; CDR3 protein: CASSLLAGTDTQYF